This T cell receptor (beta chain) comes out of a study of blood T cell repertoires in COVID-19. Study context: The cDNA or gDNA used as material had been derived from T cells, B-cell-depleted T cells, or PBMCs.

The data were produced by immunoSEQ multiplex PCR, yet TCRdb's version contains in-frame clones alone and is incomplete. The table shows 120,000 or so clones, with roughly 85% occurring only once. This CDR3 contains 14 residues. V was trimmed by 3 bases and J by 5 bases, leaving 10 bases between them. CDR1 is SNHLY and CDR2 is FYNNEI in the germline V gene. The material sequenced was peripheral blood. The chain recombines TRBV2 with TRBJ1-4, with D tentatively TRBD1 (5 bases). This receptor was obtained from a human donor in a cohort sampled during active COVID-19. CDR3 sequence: CASSDEGRNEKLFF. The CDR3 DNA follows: TGTGCCAGCAGTGACGAGGGGAGGAATGAAAAACTGTTTTTT.